The present entry profiles one T cell receptor beta chain with its context. Cohort 3 recovery required two negative PCRs, clearance, or symptom resolution. This entry is derived from a study of blood T cell repertoires in COVID-19. Study summary: COVID-19 samples from acute and convalescent phases originated in the United States, Italy and Spain.

CDR1 and CDR2 (germline): LNHNV, YYDKDF (reference sequence). V lost 1 base to trimming and J lost 5 bases; unmatched junction nucleotides: 10. The CDR3 has 17 amino acids. This table comes from immunoSEQ multiplex PCR, and its TCRdb copy is limited to in-frame clones, with some not included. The repertoire holds about 160,000 clones, with 75% to 90% as singletons. This TCR derives from a woman aged 60-75 years who had recovered from COVID-19. The sample comprised PBMCs or T cells enriched from blood (not recorded which). This chain uses TRBV15 with TRBJ2-1, with TRBD1 matching over 8 bases. For the CDR3, the DNA is TGTGCCACCAGCAGAGGAGAGGGACAGGAAAAAAACAATGAGCAGTTCTTC. It is translated as CATSRGEGQEKNNEQFF.